The 19 T cell receptor beta chains below were found in one sample sequenced in a study of blood T cell repertoires in COVID-19. Sequenced by immunoSEQ multiplex PCR; TCRdb stores in-frame clones only, minus some. The sample has under 95,000 clones, 70% to 85% seen once. Sequencing input: peripheral blood. These receptors came from a man between 60 and 70 years old with active or convalescent COVID-19.

The chain links TRBV10-3 to TRBJ2-7; 9 bases agree with TRBD1. This CDR3 comprises 14 residues. Germline trimming cut 0 bases from V and 5 bases from J; bases unmatched to any gene: 2. The germline gives CDR1 ENHRY, CDR2 SYGVKD. CDR3 protein: CAISESRQGDEQYF. CDR3 nucleotide sequence: TGTGCCATCAGTGAGTCTAGACAGGGGGACGAGCAGTACTTC.

CDR3 protein: CASTPDYQETQYF. CDR3 bases: TGTGCCAGCACCCCTGACTACCAAGAGACCCAGTACTTC. This rearrangement joins TRBV6-4 to TRBJ2-5, with no clear D. From germline, CDR1 is MRHNA and CDR2 SNTAGT. The CDR3 covers 13 residues. Trimming removed 7 bases at V and 0 bases at J, with 9 bases between.

This CDR3 reads CASSLELSGLNGYTF. CDR3 nucleotides: TGCGCCAGCAGCTTGGAGCTGTCCGGTTTGAATGGCTACACCTTC. The V and J genes are TRBV5-1 and TRBJ1-2, with D hard to call. The V gene's germline CDR1 is SGHRS and CDR2 YFSETQ. CDR3 length equals 15 residues. Trimming took off 0 bases at V and 6 bases at J, with 15 bases between the two ends. The variable domain in full, completed from reference TRBV5-1 and TRBJ1-2, reads KAGVTQTPRYLIKTRGQQVTLSCSPISGHRSVSWYQQTPGQGLQFLFEYFSETQRNKGNFPGRFSGRQFSNSRSEMNVSTLELGDSALYLCASSLELSGLNGYTFGSGTRLTVV.

The CDR3 region has the DNA TGTGCCAGCAGCCTTTCCTCCAGCGGCGGGGGGGTCACAGATACGCAGTATTTT. It specifies CASSLSSSGGGVTDTQYF. This chain joins TRBV4-2 and TRBJ2-3; 9 positions match TRBD2. V lost 4 bases, J lost 2 bases, and 13 bases stayed unmatched. The CDR3 loop spans 18 amino acids. Per the germline V gene, CDR1 is LGHNA and CDR2 is YNFKEQ.

The rearrangement uses TRBV2 and TRBJ1-4; weak D call: TRBD1 (6 bases). CDR3 length: 15 residues. V lost 5 bases and J lost 1, with 11 bases in between. Germline V gene lookup returns CDR1 SNHLY and CDR2 FYNNEI. The CDR3 coding sequence is TGTGCCAGCAGTAGTACAGGGAAAACTAATGAAAAACTGTTTTTT. It translates to CASSSTGKTNEKLFF.

V and J are TRBV28 and TRBJ1-4; D is uncertain. The ends were cut back, 8 bases at V and 6 bases at J, with 10 bases in the middle. The CDR3 consists of 12 residues. CDR1 and CDR2 from the germline V gene are MDHEN and SYDVKM. The CDR3 DNA is TGTGCCAGCTCCCACTTAGATGAAAAACTGTTTTTT. Protein product: CASSHLDEKLFF.

This clone is a singleton in its sample. This sequence joins TRBV10-3 and TRBJ2-1; the D gene is possibly TRBD1 (6 bases). The CDR3 consists of 18 residues. Trimming took off 5 bases at V and 5 bases at J, with 25 bases between the two ends. Germline CDR1 ENHRY, CDR2 SYGVKD. The CDR3 loop reads CAISYPGQGGPNHNEQFF. For the CDR3, the DNA is TGTGCCATCAGTTATCCAGGGCAAGGGGGACCTAACCACAATGAGCAGTTCTTC.

The V gene is TRBV7-8, the J gene TRBJ2-5; TRBD2 might be the D (5 bases). This CDR3 region has 14 residues. Germline loops: CDR1 SGHVS, CDR2 FQNEAQ. V gave up 4 bases and J gave up 3 bases, with 12 bases separating them. The CDR3 loop is CASSSMDGKETQYF. The DNA for the CDR3 is TGTGCCAGCAGCTCTATGGACGGGAAAGAGACCCAGTACTTC.

The J gene is TRBJ1-6, the V gene TRBV11-2, with D unclear. Germline V gene data show CDR1 as SGHAT and CDR2 as FQNNGV. CDR3 length equals 13 residues. V lost 6 bases and J lost 7, with 10 bases in between. CDR3 sequence: CASRRSTNSPLHF. As DNA, the CDR3 is TGTGCCAGCAGGAGGAGTACCAATTCACCCCTCCACTTT. The complete variable domain, with remaining parts taken from reference TRBV11-2 and TRBJ1-6, reads EAGVAQSPRYKIIEKRQSVAFWCNPISGHATLYWYQQILGQGPKLLIQFQNNGVVDDSQLPKDRFSAERLKGVDSTLKIQPAKLEDSAVYLCASRRSTNSPLHFGNGTRLTVT.

This rearrangement joins TRBV7-2 to TRBJ2-1; 8 nucleotides line up with TRBD2. After removal of 5 bases from V and 5 bases from J, the junction contained 11 bases not matched to a gene. CDR1 and CDR2 from the germline V gene are SGHTA and FQGNSA. The CDR3 is 16 residues long. As DNA, the CDR3 is TGTGCCAGCAGCGCCCGAACTAGCGGAATCAACAATGAGCAGTTCTTC. Protein sequence: CASSARTSGINNEQFF.

This chain uses TRBV15 with TRBJ1-4; 7 bases match TRBD1. Germline values: CDR1 LNHNV, CDR2 YYDKDF (reference sequence). CDR3 length: 16 residues. J gave up 7 bases and V 4 bases, and 12 bases lay outside the gene matches. CDR3 in amino acids: CATSTWQTGKGEKLFF. Written as DNA, the CDR3 is TGTGCCACCAGCACGTGGCAGACAGGGAAGGGTGAAAAACTGTTTTTT.

The J gene is TRBJ1-1, the V gene TRBV28; 8 bases line up with TRBD1. Trimming took 0 bases from V and 2 from J; bases not matched to a gene: 2. Germline lookup yields CDR1 MDHEN and CDR2 SYDVKM. The CDR3 is made up of 15 amino acids. CDR3 sequence (DNA): TGTGCCAGCAGTTTATGGGGGACAGGAAACACTGAAGCTTTCTTT. Its protein is CASSLWGTGNTEAFF.

The chain joins TRBV7-2 to TRBJ2-2, with 10 positions matching TRBD1. With V trimmed by 3 bases and J by 6 bases, 4 bases remained unmatched. Germline V gene lookup returns CDR1 SGHTA and CDR2 FQGNSA. The CDR3 runs 15 residues. CDR3: CASSFKTGGPGELFF. CDR3 in DNA: TGTGCCAGCAGCTTTAAGACAGGGGGCCCCGGGGAGCTGTTTTTT. The whole variable domain, filled in from reference TRBV7-2 and TRBJ2-2, reads GAGVSQSPSNKVTEKGKDVELRCDPISGHTALYWYRQSLGQGLEFLIYFQGNSAPDKSGLPSDRFSAERTGGSVSTLTIQRTQQEDSAVYLCASSFKTGGPGELFFGEGSRLTVL.

V and J are TRBV9 and TRBJ2-7, with 7 positions matching TRBD1. Germline assignment: CDR1 SGDLS and CDR2 YYNGEE. The CDR3 spans 16 residues. J lost 2 bases, V lost 3 bases, and 11 bases had no gene match. CDR3 coding DNA: TGTGCCAGCAGCGAGGGGGCGAGTGTGGCTCCCTACGAGCAGTACTTC. As protein: CASSEGASVAPYEQYF.

This clone was observed once. The V call is TRBV6-5, the J call TRBJ2-7; 8 nucleotides align to TRBD1. This CDR3 has 14 amino acids. The germline V gene has CDR1 MNHEY and CDR2 SVGAGI. Losses at the gene ends were 7 bases for V and 1 base for J; bases not matched to a gene: 6. The CDR3 DNA is TGTGCCAGCAAACAACAGGGGGAATCCTACGAGCAGTACTTC. Translated, it gives CASKQQGESYEQYF.

J is TRBJ2-1 and V is TRBV11-3, with a possible D match to TRBD2 (6 bases). Germline lookup yields CDR1 SGHNT and CDR2 YENEEA. The CDR3 is 14 residues long. The ends were cut back, 5 bases at V and 0 bases at J, with 8 bases in the middle. CDR3 residues: CASSPGDSYNEQFF. CDR3 bases: TGTGCCAGCAGCCCGGGGGACTCCTACAATGAGCAGTTCTTC. Supplemented by reference TRBV11-3 and TRBJ2-1, the full variable domain reads EAGVVQSPRYKIIEKKQPVAFWCNPISGHNTLYWYLQNLGQGPELLIRYENEEAVDDSQLPKDRFSAERLKGVDSTLKIQPAELGDSAVYLCASSPGDSYNEQFFGPGTRLTVL.

The chain uses TRBV11-2 and TRBJ2-7; TRBD2 is a possible D gene (6 bases). Germline assignment: CDR1 SGHAT and CDR2 FQNNGV. V was shortened by 4 bases and J by 9 bases, with 16 bases between the two germline ends. The CDR3 runs 13 residues. The CDR3 DNA reads TGTGCCAGCAGCTCGATGACGAGGGGAGGGCAGTACTTC. Translating it yields CASSSMTRGGQYF.

V and J are TRBV19 and TRBJ1-2; TRBD1 matches at 7 bases. CDR3 size: 11 residues. The V segment lost 9 bases and the J segment 4 bases; nucleotides outside the gene matches: 2. The germline V gene has CDR1 LNHDA and CDR2 SQIVND (reference sequence). CDR3 DNA: TGTGCCAGCCGGGACAGCTATGGCTACACCTTC. It encodes CASRDSYGYTF.

This clone was picked up a small number of times. The CDR3 DNA reads TGTGCCAGCAGCTTAGGCGGGCTAACTTCGGGAGAGCAGTACTTC. It encodes CASSLGGLTSGEQYF. The V and J genes are TRBV11-1 and TRBJ2-7, with D possibly matching TRBD2 (5 bases). The CDR3 has 15 residues. Germline assignment: CDR1 SGHAT and CDR2 FQDESV (reference sequence). V was shortened by 1 base and J by 7 bases, with 17 bases between the two germline ends.